Listed below are T cell receptor beta chains from one sample, sequenced in a study of Ad26.COV2.S vaccination and SARS-CoV-2 variants. Sequencing used immunoSEQ multiplex PCR; TCRdb keeps in-frame clones, though not all of them. The sample yields about 420,000 clones, more than 75% seen once. This specimen consisted of peripheral blood, obtained in a trial of Ad26.COV2.S vaccine versus placebo. These receptors were taken from a person between 18 and 59 years old who received the Ad26.COV2.S COVID-19 vaccine or a placebo. Each CDR3 is given with its conserved first and last residue. The order of the fields is clone size, CDR3 length, V gene, CDR3 protein. The listing skips clone size in some rows; elsewhere it reads once, few, many or a size class.

size: -; length: 16; V: TRBV29-1; CDR3: CSVRGQGGSNTGELFF
size: -; length: 13; V: TRBV6-2/TRBV6-3; CDR3: CASSRPVRQEQYF
size: -; length: 16; V: TRBV9; CDR3: CASSARGAGGLYEQYF
size: once; length: 13; V: TRBV11-1; CDR3: CASSYHPTGGAFF
size: -; length: 12; V: TRBV12-3/TRBV12-4; CDR3: CASSGDGNEQFF
size: -; length: 15; V: TRBV30; CDR3: CAWSVGPDTGNTIYF
size: -; length: 16; V: TRBV7-2; CDR3: CASSLAVFAGGDTQYF
size: -; length: 15; V: TRBV7-2; CDR3: CASSLDRVSGNTIYF
size: -; length: 13; V: TRBV5-4; CDR3: CASTTEGASGYTF
size: few; length: 14; V: TRBV30; CDR3: CAWSSWGRRNTIYF
size: -; length: 16; V: TRBV6-6; CDR3: CASSRPRSGRGETQYF
size: once; length: 13; V: TRBV12-3/TRBV12-4; CDR3: CASSGRTHYGYTF
size: few; length: 15; V: TRBV29-1; CDR3: CSVGNTESPYNEQFF
size: -; length: 16; V: TRBV27; CDR3: CASSLTLDMGDYEQYF
size: -; length: 13; V: TRBV28; CDR3: CASTLGGSGELFF
size: -; length: 14; V: TRBV2; CDR3: CASRSGQGGEAQYF
size: once; length: 13; V: TRBV9; CDR3: CASSVGTGVEQYF
size: -; length: 14; V: TRBV28; CDR3: CASRSSGGPYEQYF
size: -; length: 13; V: TRBV2; CDR3: CASSGTGVQGLFF
size: -; length: 17; V: TRBV4-1; CDR3: CASSQAGLRGFNYGYTF
size: -; length: 16; V: TRBV7-8; CDR3: CASSPSGTGVAYEQYF
size: -; length: 13; V: TRBV29-1; CDR3: CSVGPETGTEAFF
size: -; length: 16; V: TRBV27; CDR3: CASGSPPQTNTGELFF
size: -; length: 13; V: TRBV7-2; CDR3: CASSRTTGGELFF
size: few; length: 15; V: TRBV18; CDR3: CASSPTSTVNQPQHF
size: -; length: 16; V: TRBV5-5; CDR3: CASSLSTGGSGNTIYF
size: few; length: 14; V: TRBV7-9; CDR3: CASSPWTEITEAFF
size: -; length: 16; V: TRBV6-5; CDR3: CASSYSGTGLAYEQYF
size: -; length: 14; V: TRBV28; CDR3: CASSTWTGTDTQYF
size: -; length: 17; V: TRBV5-6; CDR3: CASSLAGLAGDLETQYF
size: -; length: 14; V: TRBV7-9; CDR3: CASSPDRGRGEQYF
size: -; length: 15; V: TRBV7-9; CDR3: CASSLGGHPYNEQFF
size: -; length: 14; V: TRBV6-6; CDR3: CASSYEGTRLPLHF
size: -; length: 14; V: TRBV4-1; CDR3: CASSQVGVYQPQHF
size: -; length: 13; V: TRBV6-5; CDR3: CASSQHQVDEQFF
size: -; length: 14; V: TRBV11-2; CDR3: CATIRDRVTGELFF
size: -; length: 15; V: TRBV4-3; CDR3: CASSQIPQGQSPLHF
size: -; length: 14; V: TRBV9; CDR3: CASSSQGVNTEAFF
size: -; length: 13; V: TRBV7-6; CDR3: CASSQGNQETQYF
size: few; length: 14; V: TRBV6-2/TRBV6-3; CDR3: CASSSTGFHTEAFF
size: once; length: 14; V: TRBV30; CDR3: CAWSVRGNGYEQYF
size: -; length: 13; V: TRBV14; CDR3: CARERQGIYEQYF
size: -; length: 14; V: TRBV19; CDR3: CASMERGPTDTQYF
size: -; length: 14; V: TRBV7-2; CDR3: CASSLAGGIETQYF
size: -; length: 15; V: TRBV5-1; CDR3: CASSFQGAGANVLTF
size: -; length: 18; V: TRBV9; CDR3: CASSVGTGGELANEKLFF
size: -; length: 15; V: TRBV6-6; CDR3: CATRDIARNNQPQHF
size: -; length: 14; V: TRBV7-2; CDR3: CASSSQGNSYEQYF
size: -; length: 12; V: TRBV19; CDR3: CASSPGPRQAFF
size: -; length: 13; V: TRBV5-6; CDR3: CASSWDSPYEQYF
size: -; length: 15; V: TRBV19; CDR3: CAIRGGPGSGNTIYF
size: -; length: 14; V: TRBV7-9; CDR3: CASSSDRGPSEQFF
size: -; length: 15; V: TRBV2; CDR3: CASSFTGGDTDTQYF